This TCR beta chain stems from a study of CD8+CD57+ T cells in acquired aplastic anemia. Study information: Sorted CD4+ and CD8+ cells yielded roughly 3.1 ug of DNA on average. The study, taken as a whole, reports: Patients did not significantly differ from controls in CD8+ Simpson's diversity.

The CDR3 spans 14 residues. Germline V lookup: CDR1 ENHRY, CDR2 SYGVKD. Genomic DNA provided the template from which TCR beta VDJ and CDR3 profiles were obtained. Each CDR3 protein gets one entry after TCRdb re-called the reads with MiXCR. The table has about 160,000 distinct CDR3 sequences, 40% to 50% seen once. With respect to this clonotype: Its antigen is still unknown. A single base separates this from a much larger clone, so it may be a read error.

Sequencing was done on patients that had shown CD8+CD57+ cell expansion by flow cytometry. Prior therapy had not been administered to any patient at the time of blood sampling. The sequence was collected from a human donor with aplastic anemia. The chain has TRBV10-3 and TRBJ2-7, with 8 positions matching TRBD1. Sample: sorted CD4+, CD8+, or CD8+CD57+ T cells (not recorded which) from PBMCs. CDR3 nucleotides: TGTGCCATCAAGAGGTCAGGGGGCTCCCACGAGCAGTACTTC. Translation gives CAIKRSGGSHEQYF.